Listed below are T cell receptor beta chains from one sample, sequenced in a study of cytomegalovirus exposure and HLA in healthy donors. Data came from immunoSEQ multiplex PCR; TCRdb stores just in-frame clones and leaves some out. Among about 150,000 clones listed, 74% were seen once. The source material was PBMCs. The receptors were sampled from a man aged 18 to 29 in good health and CMV-seropositive. CDR3s include the opening cysteine and the closing phenylalanine or tryptophan. Each record gives: V gene, D gene, J gene, clone size, CDR3 protein, CDR3 DNA. The D gene is left open where the match is weak. Only some rows state a clone size, as once, few, many or a class for expanded clones.

V gene: TRBV28; D gene: .; J gene: TRBJ2-3; clone size: once; CDR3 protein: CASSLLSGWGADTQYF; CDR3 DNA: TGTGCCAGCAGTTTATTATCAGGGTGGGGGGCAGATACGCAGTATTTT
V gene: TRBV7-6; D gene: TRBD1; J gene: TRBJ2-1; clone size: once; CDR3 protein: CASSMGQGAYNEQFF; CDR3 DNA: TGTGCCAGCAGCATGGGACAGGGGGCCTACAATGAGCAGTTCTTC
V gene: TRBV7-9; D gene: .; J gene: TRBJ2-1; clone size: .; CDR3 protein: CASSFSGINEQFF; CDR3 DNA: TGTGCCAGCAGCTTCTCAGGGATAAATGAGCAGTTCTTC
V gene: TRBV5-1; D gene: .; J gene: TRBJ1-6; clone size: .; CDR3 protein: CASSLDGREVAPLHF; CDR3 DNA: TGCGCCAGCAGCTTGGATGGCAGGGAGGTTGCACCCCTCCACTTT
V gene: TRBV5-4; D gene: .; J gene: TRBJ2-7; clone size: once; CDR3 protein: CASSLAGNEQYF; CDR3 DNA: TGTGCCAGCAGCTTGGCAGGGAACGAGCAGTACTTC
V gene: TRBV4-3; D gene: .; J gene: TRBJ2-3; clone size: once; CDR3 protein: CASSQVAASDTQYF; CDR3 DNA: TGCGCCAGCAGCCAGGTAGCGGCCTCAGATACGCAGTATTTT
V gene: TRBV7-9; D gene: TRBD2; J gene: TRBJ2-7; clone size: .; CDR3 protein: CASSPRIKTSGGTYEQYF; CDR3 DNA: TGTGCCAGCAGCCCCCGAATTAAGACTAGCGGGGGAACCTACGAGCAGTACTTC
V gene: TRBV5-6; D gene: .; J gene: TRBJ2-7; clone size: .; CDR3 protein: CASSLASPSGEQYF; CDR3 DNA: TGTGCCAGCAGCTTAGCCAGCCCCAGCGGCGAGCAGTACTTC
V gene: TRBV7-6; D gene: TRBD2; J gene: TRBJ2-1; clone size: .; CDR3 protein: CASSSRTSGSSYNEQFF; CDR3 DNA: TGTGCCAGCAGCAGCCGGACTAGCGGGAGCTCCTACAATGAGCAGTTCTTC
V gene: TRBV6-5; D gene: .; J gene: TRBJ1-2; clone size: once; CDR3 protein: CASSYSLDNSYGYTF; CDR3 DNA: TGTGCCAGCAGTTACTCTTTGGACAACTCCTATGGCTACACCTTC
V gene: TRBV28; D gene: .; J gene: TRBJ1-5; clone size: .; CDR3 protein: CASSRTRGRSQHF; CDR3 DNA: TGTGCCAGCAGTCGGACCCGGGGGAGGTCCCAGCATTTT
V gene: TRBV4-1; D gene: TRBD1; J gene: TRBJ1-3; clone size: .; CDR3 protein: CASSQDPGQSSGNTIYF; CDR3 DNA: TGCGCCAGCAGCCAGGATCCGGGACAGTCTTCTGGAAACACCATATATTTT
V gene: TRBV6-5; D gene: .; J gene: TRBJ1-2; clone size: .; CDR3 protein: CASSYTRNFARGYTF; CDR3 DNA: TGTGCCAGCAGTTACACGAGAAACTTTGCGAGGGGCTACACCTTC
V gene: TRBV5-1; D gene: TRBD2; J gene: TRBJ2-1; clone size: .; CDR3 protein: CASSFSGTSGKVEQFF; CDR3 DNA: TGCGCCAGCAGCTTCTCGGGGACTAGCGGGAAGGTTGAGCAGTTCTTC
V gene: TRBV18; D gene: .; J gene: TRBJ1-2; clone size: .; CDR3 protein: CASSPGGSIYGYTF; CDR3 DNA: TGTGCCAGCTCACCCGGGGGATCCATCTATGGCTACACCTTC